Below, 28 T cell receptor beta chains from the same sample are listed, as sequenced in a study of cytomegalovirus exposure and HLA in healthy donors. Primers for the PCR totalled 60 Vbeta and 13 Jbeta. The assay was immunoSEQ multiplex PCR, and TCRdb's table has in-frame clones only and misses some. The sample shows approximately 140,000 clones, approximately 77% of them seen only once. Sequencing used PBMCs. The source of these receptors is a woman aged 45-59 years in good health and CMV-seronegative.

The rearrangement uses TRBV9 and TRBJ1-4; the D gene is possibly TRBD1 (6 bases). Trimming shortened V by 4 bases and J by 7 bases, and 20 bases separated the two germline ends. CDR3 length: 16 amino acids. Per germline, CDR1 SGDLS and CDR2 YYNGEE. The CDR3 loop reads CASSPLAGEGSEKLFF. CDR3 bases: TGTGCCAGCAGCCCACTTGCAGGGGAGGGAAGTGAAAAACTGTTTTTT.

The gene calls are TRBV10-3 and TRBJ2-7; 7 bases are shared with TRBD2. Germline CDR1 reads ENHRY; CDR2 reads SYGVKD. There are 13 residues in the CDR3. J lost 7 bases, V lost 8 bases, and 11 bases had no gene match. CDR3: CAIGSAGVVEQYF. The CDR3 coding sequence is TGTGCCATCGGGTCGGCGGGGGTCGTTGAGCAGTACTTC.

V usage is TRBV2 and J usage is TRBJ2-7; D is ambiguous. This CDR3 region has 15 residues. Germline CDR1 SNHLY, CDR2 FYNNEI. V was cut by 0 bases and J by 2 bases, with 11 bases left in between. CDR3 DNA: TGTGCCAGCAGTGAAGCCCCCAGCCGGGCCTACGAGCAGTACTTC. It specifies CASSEAPSRAYEQYF.

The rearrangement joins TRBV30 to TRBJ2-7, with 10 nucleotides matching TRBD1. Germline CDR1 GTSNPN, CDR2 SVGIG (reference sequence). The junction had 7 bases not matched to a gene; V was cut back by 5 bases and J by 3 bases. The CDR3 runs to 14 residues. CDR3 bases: TGTGCCTGGGGGGGACAGGGGCTAGACTACGAGCAGTACTTC. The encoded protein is CAWGGQGLDYEQYF.

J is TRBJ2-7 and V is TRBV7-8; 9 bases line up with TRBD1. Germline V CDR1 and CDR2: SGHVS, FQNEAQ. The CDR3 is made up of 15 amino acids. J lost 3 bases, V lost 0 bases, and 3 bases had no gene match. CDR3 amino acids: CASSLAGQGGYEQYF. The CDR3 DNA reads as TGTGCCAGCAGCTTAGCGGGACAGGGAGGCTACGAGCAGTACTTC.

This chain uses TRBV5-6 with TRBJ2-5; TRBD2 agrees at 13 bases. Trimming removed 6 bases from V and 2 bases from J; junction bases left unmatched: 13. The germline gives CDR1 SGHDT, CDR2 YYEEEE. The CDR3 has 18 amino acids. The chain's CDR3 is CASILLAGGPWGQETQYF. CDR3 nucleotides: TGTGCCAGCATCCTACTAGCGGGGGGGCCATGGGGACAAGAGACCCAGTACTTC.

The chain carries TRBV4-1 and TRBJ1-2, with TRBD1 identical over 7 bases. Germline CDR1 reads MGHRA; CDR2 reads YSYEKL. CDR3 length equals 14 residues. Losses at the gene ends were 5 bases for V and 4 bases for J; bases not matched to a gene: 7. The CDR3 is CASSAPGQFYGYTF. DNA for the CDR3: TGCGCCAGCAGCGCCCCGGGACAGTTCTATGGCTACACCTTC.

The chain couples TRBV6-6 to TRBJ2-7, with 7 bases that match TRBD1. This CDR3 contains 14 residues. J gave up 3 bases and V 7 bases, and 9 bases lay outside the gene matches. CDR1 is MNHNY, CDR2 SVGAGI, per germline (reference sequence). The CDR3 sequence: CASNHRDSGYEQYF. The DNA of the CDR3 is TGTGCCAGCAACCACCGGGACAGCGGCTACGAGCAGTACTTC.

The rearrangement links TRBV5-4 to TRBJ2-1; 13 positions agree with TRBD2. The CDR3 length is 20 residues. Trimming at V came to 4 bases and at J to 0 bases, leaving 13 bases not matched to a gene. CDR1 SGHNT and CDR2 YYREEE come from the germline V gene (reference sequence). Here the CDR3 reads CASSLPGLAGSGLSYNEQFF. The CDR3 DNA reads TGTGCCAGCAGCCTACCGGGACTAGCGGGGTCCGGGCTCTCCTACAATGAGCAGTTCTTC.

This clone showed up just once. The CDR3 nucleotides are TGTGCCAGCAGCTTGTTCGCGACAGACTATAATTCACCCCTCCACTTT. Its protein product is CASSLFATDYNSPLHF. This chain uses TRBV5-6 with TRBJ1-6, with D maybe TRBD1 (5 bases). The V gene's germline CDR1 is SGHDT and CDR2 YYEEEE. The CDR3 has 16 amino acids. The V end was cut by 1 base, the J end by 3 bases, with 11 bases between.

Written as DNA, the CDR3 is TGTGCCAGTAGCCCCCCGGGGGTCCCCTACGAGCAGTACTTC. Protein sequence: CASSPPGVPYEQYF. J is TRBJ2-7 and V is TRBV19; D possibly corresponds to TRBD2 (6 bases). With 6 bases removed from V and 2 bases from J, the gap between germline ends came to 14 bases. There are 14 residues in the CDR3. Germline V gives CDR1 LNHDA, CDR2 SQIVND (reference sequence).

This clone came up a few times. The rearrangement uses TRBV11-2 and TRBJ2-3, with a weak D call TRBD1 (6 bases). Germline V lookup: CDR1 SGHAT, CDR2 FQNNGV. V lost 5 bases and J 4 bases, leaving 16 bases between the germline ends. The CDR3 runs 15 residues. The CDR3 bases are TGTGCCAGCAGCCCCACAGGGCAAGCGTCAGATACGCAGTATTTT. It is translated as CASSPTGQASDTQYF.

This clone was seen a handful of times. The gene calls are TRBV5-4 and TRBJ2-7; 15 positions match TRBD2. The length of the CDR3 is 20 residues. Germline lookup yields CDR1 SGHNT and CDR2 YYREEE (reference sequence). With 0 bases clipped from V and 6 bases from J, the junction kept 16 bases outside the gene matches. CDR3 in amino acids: CASSLAPGLAGGLSGREQYF. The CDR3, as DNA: TGTGCCAGCAGCTTGGCCCCGGGACTAGCGGGGGGCCTATCCGGGCGCGAGCAGTACTTC.

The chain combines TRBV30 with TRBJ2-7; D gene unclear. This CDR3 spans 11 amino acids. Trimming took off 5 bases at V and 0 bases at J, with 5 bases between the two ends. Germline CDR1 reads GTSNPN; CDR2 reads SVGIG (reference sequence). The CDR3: CAWSISYEQYF. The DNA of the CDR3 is TGTGCCTGGTCAATCTCCTACGAGCAGTACTTC.

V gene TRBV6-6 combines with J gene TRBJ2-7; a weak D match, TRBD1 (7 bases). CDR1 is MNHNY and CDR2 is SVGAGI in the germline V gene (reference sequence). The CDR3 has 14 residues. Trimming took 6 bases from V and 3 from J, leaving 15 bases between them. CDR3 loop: CASSVRQGGYEQYF. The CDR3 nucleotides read TGTGCCAGCAGCGTAAGACAGGGAGGCTACGAGCAGTACTTC.

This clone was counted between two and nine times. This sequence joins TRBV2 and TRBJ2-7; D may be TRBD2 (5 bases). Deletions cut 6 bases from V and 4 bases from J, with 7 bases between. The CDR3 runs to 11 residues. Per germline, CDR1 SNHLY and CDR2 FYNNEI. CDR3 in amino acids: CASRGGYEQYF. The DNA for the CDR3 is TGTGCCAGCAGGGGCGGGTACGAGCAGTACTTC.

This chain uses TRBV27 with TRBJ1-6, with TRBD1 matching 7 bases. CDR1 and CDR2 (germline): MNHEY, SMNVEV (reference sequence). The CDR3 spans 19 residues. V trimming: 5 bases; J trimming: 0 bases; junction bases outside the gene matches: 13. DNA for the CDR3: TGTGCCAGCAGTACACGACAGGGCTCCTATAGCTCCTATAATTCACCCCTCCACTTT. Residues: CASSTRQGSYSSYNSPLHF.

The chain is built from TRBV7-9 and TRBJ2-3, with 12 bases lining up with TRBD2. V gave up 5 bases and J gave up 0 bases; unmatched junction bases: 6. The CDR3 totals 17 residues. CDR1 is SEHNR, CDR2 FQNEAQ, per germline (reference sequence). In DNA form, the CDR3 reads TGTGCCAGCAGCCCCGGACTAGCGGGGCCGAGCACAGATACGCAGTATTTT. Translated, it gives CASSPGLAGPSTDTQYF.

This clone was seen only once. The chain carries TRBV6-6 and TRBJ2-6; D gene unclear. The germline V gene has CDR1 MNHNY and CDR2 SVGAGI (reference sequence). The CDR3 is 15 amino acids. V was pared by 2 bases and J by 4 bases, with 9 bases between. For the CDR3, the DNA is TGTGCCAGCAGTTACGAGATGCCCGGGGCCAACGTCCTGACTTTC. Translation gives CASSYEMPGANVLTF.

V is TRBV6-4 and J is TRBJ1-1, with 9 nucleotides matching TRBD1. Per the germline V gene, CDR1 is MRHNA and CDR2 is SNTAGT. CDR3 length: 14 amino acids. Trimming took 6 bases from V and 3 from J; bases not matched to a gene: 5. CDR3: CASRQGARYTEAFF. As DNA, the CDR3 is TGTGCCAGCAGACAGGGGGCGCGGTACACTGAAGCTTTCTTT.

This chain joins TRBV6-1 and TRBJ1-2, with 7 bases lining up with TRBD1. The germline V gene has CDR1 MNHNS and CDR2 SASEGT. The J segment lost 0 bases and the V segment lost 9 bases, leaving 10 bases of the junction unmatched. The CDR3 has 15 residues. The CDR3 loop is CASKTGNLANYGYTF. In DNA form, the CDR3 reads TGTGCCAGTAAGACAGGGAACTTAGCTAACTATGGCTACACCTTC.

This CDR3 reads CASSSGTAYQETQYF. The DNA for the CDR3 is TGTGCCAGCAGTTCCGGGACAGCGTACCAAGAGACCCAGTACTTC. The V gene is TRBV28, the J gene TRBJ2-5; 7 bases are shared with TRBD1. Trimming took 4 bases from V and 0 from J; bases not matched to a gene: 5. Germline loops: CDR1 MDHEN, CDR2 SYDVKM. The CDR3 extends over 15 amino acids.

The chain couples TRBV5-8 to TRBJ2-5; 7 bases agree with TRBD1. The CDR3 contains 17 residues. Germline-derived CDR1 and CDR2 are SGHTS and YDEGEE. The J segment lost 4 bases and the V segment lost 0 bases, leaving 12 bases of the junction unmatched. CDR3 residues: CASSLGFAGGIGETQYF. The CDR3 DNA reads TGTGCCAGCAGCTTGGGTTTCGCAGGGGGTATAGGAGAGACCCAGTACTTC.

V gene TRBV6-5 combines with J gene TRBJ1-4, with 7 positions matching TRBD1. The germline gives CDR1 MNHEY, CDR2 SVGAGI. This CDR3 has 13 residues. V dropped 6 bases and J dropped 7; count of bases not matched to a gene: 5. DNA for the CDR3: TGTGCCAGCAGGGACAGGATCGGTGAAAAACTGTTTTTT. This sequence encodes CASRDRIGEKLFF.

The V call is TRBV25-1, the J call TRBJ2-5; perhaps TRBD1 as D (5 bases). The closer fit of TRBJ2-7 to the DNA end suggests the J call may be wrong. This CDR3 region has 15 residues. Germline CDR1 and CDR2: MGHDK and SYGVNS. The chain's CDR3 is CASSGAGSSSYEQYF. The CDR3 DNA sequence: TGTGCCAGCAGTGGAGCAGGGTCGTCCTCCTACGAGCAGTACTTC.

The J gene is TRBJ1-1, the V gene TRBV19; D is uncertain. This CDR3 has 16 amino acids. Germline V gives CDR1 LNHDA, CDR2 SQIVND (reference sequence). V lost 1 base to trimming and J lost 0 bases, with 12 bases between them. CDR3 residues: CASSIGHGTMNTEAFF. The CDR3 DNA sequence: TGTGCCAGTAGTATAGGCCACGGTACCATGAACACTGAAGCTTTCTTT.

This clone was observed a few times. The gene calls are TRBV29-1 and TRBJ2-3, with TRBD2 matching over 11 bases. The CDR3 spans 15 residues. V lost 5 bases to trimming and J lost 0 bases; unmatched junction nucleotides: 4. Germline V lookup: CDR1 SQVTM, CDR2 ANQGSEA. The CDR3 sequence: CSVFSGGVSTDTQYF. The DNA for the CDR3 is TGCAGCGTTTTTAGCGGGGGGGTTAGCACAGATACGCAGTATTTT.

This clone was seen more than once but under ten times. CDR3 coding DNA: TGCGCCAGCAGCATCTTACTAACAGGGAACACTGAAGCTTTCTTT. This translates into CASSILLTGNTEAFF. The chain carries TRBV4-3 and TRBJ1-1; D is perhaps TRBD1 (5 bases). Germline lookup yields CDR1 LGHNA and CDR2 YSLEER. Trimming shortened V by 5 bases and J by 1 base, and 14 bases separated the two germline ends. This CDR3 has 15 amino acids.